This T cell receptor (beta chain) was recovered during a study of cytomegalovirus exposure and HLA in healthy donors. About this clone: Its antigen is not identified.

Overall study findings and caveats: The study carried out a later analysis of TCR beta sequences. It associated some 17,000 of them with specific HLA alleles at a false discovery rate of 0.05. Later work found most CMV-associated TCR beta chains apparently HLA-restricted.

Primers included in the PCR were 60 Vbeta and 13 Jbeta primers. The assay was immunoSEQ multiplex PCR, and TCRdb's table has in-frame clones only and misses some. The sample holds about 130,000 clones; approximately 84% are singletons and the top ten take approximately 4%. The CDR3 is 12 amino acids. Between the trimmed V and J ends, which lost 5 bases and 6 bases, there was a span of 9 bases. The germline V gene encodes CDR1 SNHLY and CDR2 FYNNEI. This clonotype was obtained from a man aged 18 to 29 in good health and CMV-seropositive. The specimen was PBMCs. The V call is TRBV2, the J call TRBJ2-3, with a possible D match to TRBD2 (5 bases). The DNA for the CDR3 is TGTGCCAGCAGTAGCTCGGGGGATACGCAGTATTTT. Its translation: CASSSSGDTQYF. The entire variable domain, with the rest obtained from reference TRBV2 and TRBJ2-3, is as follows: EPEVTQTPSHQVTQMGQEVILRCVPISNHLYFYWYRQILGQKVEFLVSFYNNEISEKSEIFDDQFSVERPDGSNFTLKIRSTKLEDSAMYFCASSSSGDTQYFGPGTRLTVL.